Detailed here is one T cell receptor (beta chain). This clonotype was counted ten times or more. Its antigen remains unidentified. It has no much larger one-base neighbor in the sample; base qualities were not kept. Sequences SEHNR (CDR1) and FQNEAQ (CDR2) are obtained from the germline V gene (reference sequence). The CDR3 starts with the cysteine, ends with the phenylalanine, and has 17 residues. CDR3 DNA is the only sequence kept; it has 51 bases, read in frame from the first base. The germline V and J ends show losses of 5 bases and 2 bases respectively, and no gene match explains 12 bases of the junction. The data derive from a study of read filtering for tumor transcriptome and immune sequencing (dated by TCRdb to the early 2020s). Study-level background: Of the patients in the cohort, some 18 were male and roughly 13 were female, and their mean age was around 64 years, with a range of about 40 to 85. As a main aim, a read-filtering strategy for immune repertoire data was addressed, with the specific question being whether clonotypes supported by a single read should be removed. TCR-region mapped reads per sample ranged from about 4 to 10.27 million with IR-seq versus only about 75 to 1273 with RNA-seq. TCR repertoires obtained by targeted immune repertoire sequencing and by bulk whole-transcriptome sequencing performed on the same bone marrow samples were compared. By revised international staging, eight or nine patients were R-ISS I, 15 to 20 were R-ISS II and roughly 7 were R-ISS III. Whole-transcriptome libraries were prepared with the TruSeq RNA Access Library Prep Kit after DNase treatment.

Study-wide findings and limitations: Clonotypes were captured by IR-seq at much higher depth and more reliably than by RNA-seq, and smaller IR-seq throughput was sufficient for identification of most shared clonotypes. The sorted CD138-negative fraction was composed of a mixed bone marrow immune population rather than of purified T cells. In IR-seq, roughly 79% of clonotypes but approximately 3.7% of total reads were represented by single-read clonotypes, whereas in RNA-seq, approximately 73% of clonotypes and approximately 44% of reads were represented by single-read clonotypes. When single-read clonotypes were removed, the proportions of shared clonotypes in IR-seq and RNA-seq correlated more strongly.

Bone marrow was sampled from every patient at the time of active disease. Ficoll-Hypaque density gradient centrifugation was used to isolate the bone marrow mononuclear cells. To remove myeloma plasma cells, the cells were labeled with CD138 magnetic microbeads on a MACS separator, and CD138-negative cells were then collected by negative selection. The purity of the isolated cells was checked by flow cytometry with CD138 antibodies on an Attune NxT. TRIzol reagent was used to extract total RNA, which was then quantified with a NanoDrop spectrophotometer. For each patient, the CD138-negative bone marrow sample underwent paired RNA-seq and IR-seq. The Immunoverse kit was used to build TCR libraries from 400 ng RNA, with molecular barcoded adaptors covering alpha/delta and beta/gamma chains. TCR library preparation used the same RNA that went into transcriptome sequencing. Sequencing of the TCR libraries was done on an Illumina HiSeq 4000 with 2 x 150 cycles. The authors' analysis ran thus. With MiXCR, TCR reads were aligned to human V, D, J and C references and assembled into CDR3 clonotypes, with quality filtering and error correction included. The tcR package in R was used to analyze clonotype counts and gene usage diversity. For inspection of raw mapping reads, RNA-seq reads were mapped by STAR aligner version 2.5.3a onto GRCh37 of the human genome. To test how sequencing depth affects detected clonotypes, IR-seq fastq files were randomly downsampled with Seqtk 1.3. TCRdb reanalyzed the raw reads on its own, using fastp at Q25 for trimming and MiXCR for clone calling, and kept in-frame beta chains. CDR3 protein sequences are deduplicated, and each keeps its most common genes and DNA. V and J calls and clone size were set by TCRdb, not the authors. This sample holds about 38,000 distinct CDR3 sequences; around 13% were observed only once. The ten largest make up 25% to 30% of the sample.

Material: a population of CD138-negative cells sorted from bone marrow. The cell subset or site tag for this specimen amounts to: bone marrow mononuclear cells depleted of CD138+ plasma/myeloma cells by negative magnetic selection. The receptor's source is a donor at least 40 years old with multiple myeloma. The chain is encoded by TRBV7-9 joined to TRBJ1-1; 9 bases in between match TRBD1. The DNA reads TGTGCCAGCAGCCCAGAGGGACAGGGAGGGGTTAACACTGAAGCTTTCTTT. It translates to CASSPEGQGGVNTEAFF.